The rows below give T cell receptor beta chains drawn from one sample of a study of technical replicates of blood from a handful of donors. Here immunoSEQ multiplex PCR was the method, and the copy in TCRdb shows in-frame clones only, minus some. Among about 100,000 clones listed, 95% to 96% were seen once. Source material: T cells isolated from PBMCs. All receptors come from a human donor in good health. Each CDR3 is given with its conserved first and last residue. Each record gives: J gene, V gene, D gene, CDR3 length, clone size, CDR3 protein, CDR3 DNA. A D gene is named only where the DNA matches it firmly. Part of the rows lack a size; the others show once, few, many or a class for expanded clones.

TRBJ1-4 TRBV5-1 TRBD1 16 NA CASSLAAGQGGEKLFF TGCGCCAGCAGCTTGGCCGCGGGACAGGGTGGTGAAAAACTGTTTTTT
TRBJ2-1 TRBV27 TRBD2 15 NA CASSLGTSGYNEQFF TGTGCCAGCAGTTTGGGGACTAGCGGATACAATGAGCAGTTCTTC
TRBJ2-3 TRBV9 TRBD2 17 NA CASSGTSGSNDTDTQYF TGTGCCAGCAGCGGGACTAGCGGGAGTAATGACACAGATACGCAGTATTTT
TRBJ2-7 TRBV6-6 NA 11 once CASSFADEQYF TGTGCCAGCAGTTTTGCAGACGAGCAGTACTTC
TRBJ2-7 TRBV23-1 TRBD1 14 NA CASSQWDSTYEQYF TGCGCCAGCAGTCAGTGGGACAGCACCTACGAGCAGTACTTC
TRBJ2-1 TRBV27 TRBD2 17 NA CASSSGTSGRAYNEQFF TGTGCCAGCAGTTCCGGGACTAGCGGGAGGGCCTACAATGAGCAGTTCTTC
TRBJ1-5 TRBV19 NA 15 NA CASSNTGLSNQPQHF TGTGCCAGTAGCAATACAGGGCTGAGCAATCAGCCCCAGCATTTT
TRBJ1-1 TRBV5-1 NA 19 NA CASSYRFGYGGVSGTEAFF TGCGCCAGCAGCTATCGCTTTGGGTACGGAGGGGTTTCGGGCACTGAAGCTTTCTTT
TRBJ2-3 TRBV6-5 TRBD2 15 NA CASSLTSGSTDTQYF TGTGCCAGCAGTCTAACTAGCGGGAGCACAGATACGCAGTATTTT
TRBJ2-2 TRBV10-1 NA 14 NA CASRAQKFTGELFF TGCGCCAGCAGGGCCCAGAAGTTCACCGGGGAGCTGTTTTTT
TRBJ2-1 TRBV9 TRBD2 16 NA CASSALTSGSTDEQFF TGTGCCAGCAGCGCCCTAACTAGCGGGAGTACCGATGAGCAGTTCTTC
TRBJ2-7 TRBV6-4 TRBD1 14 once CASRASQGPYEQYF TGTGCCAGCAGAGCATCACAGGGGCCCTACGAGCAGTACTTC
TRBJ2-4 TRBV5-5 TRBD2 14 NA CASSLDPGTSIQYF TGTGCCAGCAGCCTGGACCCCGGGACTAGTATTCAGTACTTC
TRBJ1-5 TRBV2 TRBD1 14 NA CASSGQGANQPQHF TGTGCCAGCAGCGGACAGGGCGCCAATCAGCCCCAGCATTTT